These 25 T cell receptor beta chains originate from one sample sequenced in a study of T-cell reconstitution after alpha-beta-depleted transplantation in children. Study-level results: T-cell numbers and diversity one year post-transplant derived largely from freshly generated T cells.

Unique molecular identifiers were incorporated when the TCRbeta library was constructed. In TCRdb, the PCR reads were re-called with MiXCR into one record per CDR3 protein. The sample comprises approximately 300,000 distinct CDR3 sequences, nearly 8% of which are singletons, and approximately 8.2% rests with the top ten. For these TCRs, the target antigens are not known. The source was peripheral blood, collected 360 days after TCRalphabeta/CD19-depleted stem cell transplant. The receptors stem from a female patient aged 2-9 years who had a stem cell transplant for Fanconi anemia, so the T cells may come from the graft donor.

This clonotype was detected many times. The genes are TRBV28 and TRBJ2-4; TRBD1 matches at 9 bases. CDR3 length: 18 residues. Trimming at V came to 5 bases and at J to 1 base, leaving 12 bases not matched to a gene. Per the germline V gene, CDR1 is MDHEN and CDR2 is SYDVKM. For the CDR3, the DNA is TGTGCCAGCAGTCCCGGACAGGGGAGGGAACTGGCCAAAAACATTCAGTACTTC. Amino acid sequence: CASSPGQGRELAKNIQYF.

This clonotype was seen just once. This chain links TRBV5-1 with TRBJ2-3; TRBD1 or TRBD2 may be the D gene (5 bases each). The V end was cut by 4 bases, the J end by 6 bases, with 15 bases between. Germline values: CDR1 SGHRS, CDR2 YFSETQ. The CDR3 covers 14 residues. The CDR3 spells CASSGGSDTDTQYF. DNA of the CDR3: TGCGCCAGCAGCGGCGGGTCGGACACTGATACGCAGTATTTT.

This clonotype was found a few times. The chain couples TRBV3-1 to TRBJ2-7, with 12 nucleotides matching TRBD2. Germline V gives CDR1 LGHDT, CDR2 YNNKEL (reference sequence). The CDR3 spans 16 residues. The V gene end was trimmed by 2 bases and the J gene end by 4 bases; junction bases not matched to a gene: 6. DNA for the CDR3: TGTGCCAGCAGCCAACAGACTAGCGGGAGTAGATACGAGCAGTACTTC. It translates to CASSQQTSGSRYEQYF.

With respect to this clonotype: A much larger clone lies one base from this, so it may be a read error. The rearrangement uses TRBV4-3 and TRBJ2-7; 7 bases align to TRBD2. The CDR3 loop spans 17 amino acids. Germline CDR1 is LGHNA and CDR2 is YSLEER. After removal of 7 bases from V and 2 bases from J, the junction contained 17 bases not matched to a gene. CDR3 loop: CASKRDGGLSFTYEQYV. In DNA form, the CDR3 reads TGCGCCAGCAAAAGGGACGGGGGACTATCTTTTACCTACGAGCAGTACGTC.

The V gene is TRBV5-1, the J gene TRBJ2-1, with 11 bases fitting TRBD1. CDR1 SGHRS and CDR2 YFSETQ come from the germline V gene. V dropped 4 bases and J dropped 2; count of bases not matched to a gene: 14. This CDR3 is built from 19 residues. CDR3 amino acids: CASSNRGTGGIRPYNEQFF. In nucleotides, the CDR3 is TGCGCCAGCAGCAACCGCGGGACAGGGGGAATCCGTCCCTACAATGAGCAGTTCTTC.

There are a few counts of this clonotype. CDR3: CASSQVFPGGVSGEGADTQYF. CDR3 sequence (DNA): TGTGCCAGCAGCCAAGTGTTTCCAGGGGGCGTTTCGGGGGAGGGTGCAGATACGCAGTATTTT. J is TRBJ2-3 and V is TRBV3-1; TRBD1 might be the D (8 bases). The ends were cut back, 1 base at V and 4 bases at J, with 30 bases in the middle. CDR1 is LGHDT and CDR2 is YNNKEL in the germline V gene (reference sequence). The CDR3 loop spans 21 amino acids.

As concerns this clonotype: A much more abundant neighbour one base away suggests this may be a read error. V and J are TRBV20-1 and TRBJ2-7, with D possibly matching TRBD1 (7 bases). The germline CDR1 and CDR2 sequences are DFQATT and SNEGSKA (reference sequence). The CDR3 totals 15 residues. V was trimmed by 0 bases and J by 3 bases, leaving 15 bases between them. The CDR3 protein is CSAREGSGGGYEQYV. The CDR3 DNA reads TGCAGTGCTAGAGAAGGATCAGGGGGAGGCTACGAGCAGTACGTC.

The table lists this clonotype with many counts. The chain carries TRBV12-3 or TRBV12-4 and TRBJ1-2; D is ambiguous. Trimming took off 7 bases at V and 4 bases at J, with 13 bases between the two ends. The CDR3 sequence is 13 residues long. Here the CDR3 reads CASTPGRSYGYTF. For the CDR3, the DNA is TGTGCCAGCACCCCCGGACGGAGCTATGGCTACACCTTC.

J is TRBJ2-7 and V is TRBV14; D is ambiguous. The germline CDR1 and CDR2 sequences are SGHDN and FVKESK. This CDR3 spans 13 amino acids. V lost 5 bases to trimming and J lost 1 base, with 9 bases between them. The CDR3 nucleotides read TGTGCCAGCAGCAAAAGGACGTCCTACGAGCAGTACTTC. This translates into CASSKRTSYEQYF.

This clonotype was found many times. This chain connects TRBV20-1 to TRBJ2-1, with D possibly being TRBD1 (6 bases). This CDR3 is built from 15 residues. Germline V gives CDR1 DFQATT, CDR2 SNEGSKA (reference sequence). V lost 6 bases to trimming and J lost 0 bases, with 15 bases between them. In DNA form, the CDR3 reads TGCAGTGCCACCGGACAGATAAGCTCCTACAATGAGCAGTTCTTC. This gives the protein CSATGQISSYNEQFF.

This clonotype was picked up a small number of times. The rearrangement uses TRBV7-8 and TRBJ2-1, with D perhaps matching TRBD2 (8 bases). Trimming removed 2 bases from V and 6 bases from J, with 26 bases in between. CDR3 size: 19 residues. CDR1 is SGHVS and CDR2 is FQNEAQ in the germline V gene. CDR3 loop: CASSLRGSGVSRGGNEQFF. The CDR3 region has the DNA TGTGCCAGCAGCTTACGGGGTAGCGGGGTCTCCAGGGGGGGCAATGAGCAGTTCTTC.

This clonotype was picked up many times. The chain carries TRBV5-1 and TRBJ1-2; 7 nucleotides agree with TRBD1. V gave up 8 bases and J gave up 5 bases; unmatched junction bases: 6. CDR1 and CDR2 (germline): SGHRS, YFSETQ. CDR3 length: 12 residues. The CDR3 nucleotides are TGCGCCAGACGCGGACAGGCGTATGGCTACACCTTC. It specifies CARRGQAYGYTF.

The V call is TRBV6-2 or TRBV6-3, the J call TRBJ2-7; 11 nucleotides agree with TRBD2. Germline trimming cut 6 bases from V and 2 bases from J; bases unmatched to any gene: 12. CDR1 MNHEY and CDR2 SVGEGT come from the germline V gene. The CDR3 contains 17 residues. The CDR3 sequence is CASRRRLAGGGTYEQYV. CDR3 coding DNA: TGTGCCAGCAGGCGCCGGCTAGCGGGGGGAGGAACCTACGAGCAGTACGTC.

This clonotype has a count of ten or more. V and J are TRBV6-5 and TRBJ2-2, with D perhaps given as TRBD1 or TRBD2 (5 bases each). CDR1 is MNHEY and CDR2 is SVGAGI in the germline V gene. There are 15 residues in the CDR3. Trimming pared 1 base from V and 3 bases from J, leaving 9 bases between. CDR3 DNA: TGTGCCAGCAGTTACTTTTGGGACCACACCGGGGAGCTGTTTTTT. Residues: CASSYFWDHTGELFF.

This clonotype was counted at least ten times. V usage is TRBV12-3 or TRBV12-4 and J usage is TRBJ1-1, with D unclear. V lost 3 bases and J 4 bases, leaving 12 bases between the germline ends. The CDR3 has 14 amino acids. The CDR3 DNA reads as TGTGCCAGCAGTTTCGGGGTAACGGCCACTGAAGCTTTCTTT. Translating gives CASSFGVTATEAFF.

The V and J genes are TRBV28 and TRBJ2-1, with D maybe TRBD1 (5 bases). Looked up from germline, CDR1 is MDHEN and CDR2 is SYDVKM. V was shortened by 7 bases and J by 5 bases, with 18 bases between the two germline ends. CDR3 length: 15 amino acids. CDR3 sequence (DNA): TGTGCCAGCACCGAGAGGACAAAGCCGCACAATGAGCAGTTCTTC. Residues: CASTERTKPHNEQFF.

This chain connects TRBV20-1 to TRBJ1-5; TRBD1 might be the D (5 bases). V lost 3 bases, J lost 1 base, and 7 bases lay in between. CDR3 size: 13 residues. Germline V CDR1 and CDR2: DFQATT, SNEGSKA (reference sequence). The CDR3 region is CSASWGSNQPQHF. CDR3 DNA: TGCAGTGCTAGTTGGGGGAGCAATCAGCCCCAGCATTTT.

This clonotype was counted many times. This rearrangement joins TRBV20-1 to TRBJ2-5, with D possibly matching TRBD2 (5 bases). Looked up from germline, CDR1 is DFQATT and CDR2 is SNEGSKA (reference sequence). The CDR3 extends over 14 amino acids. Trimming took off 3 bases at V and 5 bases at J, with 16 bases between the two ends. The CDR3 sequence is CSARATRSIETQYF. For the CDR3, the DNA is TGCAGTGCTAGGGCCACTAGGTCGATCGAGACCCAGTACTTC.

This chain uses TRBV18 with TRBJ1-4; D is undetermined. The germline gives CDR1 KGHSH, CDR2 LQKENI. Trimming left V 4 bases short and J 11 bases short, with 20 bases between. The CDR3 is 15 amino acids. In DNA, the CDR3 is TGTGCCAGCTCACTCCCGGGAGACCCTAACGGGAAACTGTTTTTT. Its translation is CASSLPGDPNGKLFF.

The chain is built from TRBV28 and TRBJ1-2, with D unresolved. V shed 5 bases and J shed 9 bases, with 16 bases lying between them. Per the germline V gene, CDR1 is MDHEN and CDR2 is SYDVKM. This CDR3 is 13 amino acids long. This chain's CDR3 is CASSLLGSWSYTF. CDR3 bases: TGTGCCAGCAGTCTTCTCGGCTCCTGGAGCTACACCTTC.

This clonotype appeared a few times. This rearrangement joins TRBV7-9 to TRBJ2-3; 7 bases line up with TRBD2. This CDR3 region has 14 residues. Trimming at V came to 5 bases and at J to 2 bases, leaving 4 bases not matched to a gene. CDR1 and CDR2 from the germline V gene are SEHNR and FQNEAQ (reference sequence). The CDR3 nucleotides read TGTGCCAGCAGCCCGGGACTACACACAGATACGCAGTATTTT. It yields the protein CASSPGLHTDTQYF.

This clonotype turned up a few times. The gene calls are TRBV15 and TRBJ2-7, with 9 bases identical to TRBD1. The CDR3 covers 15 residues. V was pared by 4 bases and J by 3 bases, with 7 bases of the junction left unmatched. CDR1 is LNHNV and CDR2 is YYDKDF in the germline V gene (reference sequence). The CDR3 here is CATSIYRDRVYEQYF. CDR3 bases: TGTGCCACCAGCATCTACCGGGACAGGGTCTACGAGCAGTACTTC.

This clonotype occurred many times. The gene calls are TRBV28 and TRBJ1-5; 7 positions agree with TRBD1. With V trimmed by 8 bases and J by 4 bases, 5 bases remained unmatched. Germline CDR1 reads MDHEN; CDR2 reads SYDVKM. CDR3 length: 13 amino acids. The CDR3 DNA follows: TGTGCCAGCGGCTTGGGACAGAATCAGCCCCAGCATTTT. Amino acid sequence: CASGLGQNQPQHF. Using reference TRBV28 and TRBJ1-5 for the parts outside the CDR3, the full variable domain is DVKVTQSSRYLVKRTGEKVFLECVQDMDHENMFWYRQDPGLGLRLIYFSYDVKMKEKGDIPEGYSVSREKKERFSLILESASTNQTSMYLCASGLGQNQPQHFGDGTRLSIL.

The rearrangement links TRBV10-3 to TRBJ1-2; 9 nucleotides match TRBD1. V was pared by 7 bases and J by 4 bases, with 10 bases of the junction left unmatched. The CDR3 has 15 residues. From germline, CDR1 is ENHRY and CDR2 SYGVKD. CDR3 coding DNA: TGTGCCATCACCCAGGGGACAGGGAGTTTCTATGGCTACACCTTC. This codes for CAITQGTGSFYGYTF.

This clonotype has only a few counts. CDR3 in amino acids: CASSYGQGSGNTIYF. The DNA of the CDR3 is TGTGCCAGCAGTTACGGACAGGGGTCTGGAAACACCATATATTTT. V and J are TRBV6-5 and TRBJ1-3, with TRBD1 identical over 9 bases. Trimming cost V 2 bases and J 1 base; bases outside gene matches: 0. The CDR3 extends over 15 amino acids. Germline V gives CDR1 MNHEY, CDR2 SVGAGI.